This is a list of T cell receptor beta chains from one sample in a study of blood T cell repertoires in COVID-19. Data came from immunoSEQ multiplex PCR; TCRdb stores just in-frame clones and leaves some out. Of 200,000 or so clones listed, more than 70% are singletons. Sequencing was performed on PBMCs or T cells enriched from blood (not recorded which). These TCRs come from a woman aged 18-35 years who had recovered from COVID-19. Each CDR3 is given with its conserved first and last residue. The order of the fields is clone size, J gene, D gene, V gene, CDR3 DNA, CDR3 protein. A D gene is named only where the DNA matches it firmly. The size entry is marked missing in some rows and otherwise reads once, few, many or a size class.

clone_size: .; j_call: TRBJ2-3; d_call: TRBD2; v_call: TRBV9; cdr3_nt: TGTGCCAGTTCACGGGGGGGTTCTCCTCCGGATACGCAGTATTTT; cdr3_aa: CASSRGGSPPDTQYF
clone_size: .; j_call: TRBJ1-1; d_call: .; v_call: TRBV19; cdr3_nt: TGTGCCAGTAGTTCGCTATATAACACTGAAGCTTTCTTT; cdr3_aa: CASSSLYNTEAFF
clone_size: .; j_call: TRBJ1-3; d_call: .; v_call: TRBV9; cdr3_nt: TGTGCCAGCAGCGACTACGCAAACTCTGGAAACACCATATATTTT; cdr3_aa: CASSDYANSGNTIYF
clone_size: .; j_call: TRBJ1-2; d_call: TRBD1; v_call: TRBV12-3/TRBV12-4; cdr3_nt: TGTGCCAGCAGTTCGACAGGGACTGGCTACACCTTC; cdr3_aa: CASSSTGTGYTF
clone_size: .; j_call: TRBJ1-6; d_call: .; v_call: TRBV5-1; cdr3_nt: TGCGCCAGCACCAGGGATAATTCACCCCTCCACTTT; cdr3_aa: CASTRDNSPLHF
clone_size: .; j_call: TRBJ2-7; d_call: TRBD2; v_call: TRBV27; cdr3_nt: TGTGCCAGCAGTTTAATATTAGCGGGGGGTCACTCCTACGAGCAGTACTTC; cdr3_aa: CASSLILAGGHSYEQYF
clone_size: .; j_call: TRBJ2-7; d_call: TRBD1; v_call: TRBV18; cdr3_nt: TGTGCCAGCTCACTAGACCTCAGGGGGACAAGCTTC; cdr3_aa: CASSLDLRGTSF
clone_size: .; j_call: TRBJ1-4; d_call: .; v_call: TRBV18; cdr3_nt: TGTGCCAGCTCCAGGACAAGCGTAAATGAAAAACTGTTTTTT; cdr3_aa: CASSRTSVNEKLFF
clone_size: once; j_call: TRBJ2-1; d_call: TRBD2; v_call: TRBV27; cdr3_nt: TGTGCCAGCAGTCCGCGAGCGGGGTACAATGAGCAGTTCTTC; cdr3_aa: CASSPRAGYNEQFF
clone_size: .; j_call: TRBJ1-5; d_call: TRBD1; v_call: TRBV6-6; cdr3_nt: TGTGCCACCTGGACGCAGGACAGGGGAGGGAGTCAGCCCCAGCATTTT; cdr3_aa: CATWTQDRGGSQPQHF
clone_size: .; j_call: TRBJ2-1; d_call: .; v_call: TRBV3-1/TRBV3-2; cdr3_nt: TGTGCCAGCAGCCAATTTCGCGATGAGCAGTTCTTC; cdr3_aa: CASSQFRDEQFF
clone_size: .; j_call: TRBJ1-2; d_call: TRBD1; v_call: TRBV28; cdr3_nt: TGTGCCAGCAGTTTATGGCGGCAGGGGGCCCTTGGCTACACCTTC; cdr3_aa: CASSLWRQGALGYTF
clone_size: .; j_call: TRBJ2-7; d_call: .; v_call: TRBV5-1; cdr3_nt: TGCGCCAGCAGCACCGGGACTGGCTACGAGCAGTACTTC; cdr3_aa: CASSTGTGYEQYF
clone_size: .; j_call: TRBJ2-3; d_call: .; v_call: TRBV5-1; cdr3_nt: TGCGCCAGCAGCCCCCCGACCGGGACTGGACCAGATACGCAGTATTTT; cdr3_aa: CASSPPTGTGPDTQYF
clone_size: .; j_call: TRBJ2-5; d_call: TRBD2; v_call: TRBV3-1/TRBV3-2; cdr3_nt: TGTGCCAGCAGCCAACCGCGGGGGGGCAGGGAGACCCAGTACTTC; cdr3_aa: CASSQPRGGRETQYF
clone_size: .; j_call: TRBJ1-2; d_call: .; v_call: TRBV9; cdr3_nt: TGTGCCAGCAGCGCTACCGGAGGGGGCTACACCTTC; cdr3_aa: CASSATGGGYTF
clone_size: .; j_call: TRBJ2-7; d_call: .; v_call: TRBV5-4; cdr3_nt: TGTGCCAGCAGCCCTTACGACTCCGCCGACTCCTACGAGCAGTACTTC; cdr3_aa: CASSPYDSADSYEQYF
clone_size: .; j_call: TRBJ2-3; d_call: TRBD2; v_call: TRBV3-1/TRBV3-2; cdr3_nt: TGTGCCAGCAGCCAAGTCCTCCTAGCGGGGTGGACAGATACGCAGTATTTT; cdr3_aa: CASSQVLLAGWTDTQYF
clone_size: .; j_call: TRBJ2-2; d_call: .; v_call: TRBV28; cdr3_nt: TGTGCCAGCGGGGGCGGGACAGCGAACACCGGGGAGCTGTTTTTT; cdr3_aa: CASGGGTANTGELFF
clone_size: .; j_call: TRBJ2-3; d_call: .; v_call: TRBV5-1; cdr3_nt: TGCGCCAGCGGTGGGGGAGGAACAGATACGCAGTATTTT; cdr3_aa: CASGGGGTDTQYF
clone_size: .; j_call: TRBJ2-3; d_call: TRBD1; v_call: TRBV19; cdr3_nt: TGTGCCAGTAGGGGCGGGACAGGGGTCACAGATACGCAGTATTTT; cdr3_aa: CASRGGTGVTDTQYF
clone_size: .; j_call: TRBJ2-7; d_call: .; v_call: TRBV2; cdr3_nt: TGTGCCAGCAGTGACGGGGTTCGGGAGCAGTACTTC; cdr3_aa: CASSDGVREQYF
clone_size: .; j_call: TRBJ1-3; d_call: .; v_call: TRBV6-5; cdr3_nt: TGTGCCAGCAGTTACTCTAGGGCGGGGGGAAACACCATATATTTT; cdr3_aa: CASSYSRAGGNTIYF
clone_size: .; j_call: TRBJ1-2; d_call: .; v_call: TRBV4-1; cdr3_nt: TGCGCCAGCAGCCAGGAGCAGGGCTACGGTCGGGGCTACACCTTC; cdr3_aa: CASSQEQGYGRGYTF
clone_size: .; j_call: TRBJ2-1; d_call: .; v_call: TRBV25-1; cdr3_nt: TGTGCCAGCAGTGCCCATGGCGGGGGCATTTACAATGAGCAGTTCTTC; cdr3_aa: CASSAHGGGIYNEQFF
clone_size: .; j_call: TRBJ2-3; d_call: TRBD2; v_call: TRBV4-2; cdr3_nt: TGTGCCAGCAGCCGCAAGAGTAGCGGGGGCACAGATACGCAGTATTTT; cdr3_aa: CASSRKSSGGTDTQYF
clone_size: .; j_call: TRBJ1-2; d_call: TRBD1; v_call: TRBV29-1; cdr3_nt: TGCAGCGTGGACAGGGGAGACTATGGCTACACCTTC; cdr3_aa: CSVDRGDYGYTF
clone_size: .; j_call: TRBJ2-3; d_call: .; v_call: TRBV5-4; cdr3_nt: TGTGCCAGCAGCTTCGGGGGAGACACAGATACGCAGTATTTT; cdr3_aa: CASSFGGDTDTQYF
clone_size: .; j_call: TRBJ2-7; d_call: .; v_call: TRBV4-1; cdr3_nt: TGCGCCAGCAGCCGTTACTTGGAGGTCCACGAGCAGTACTTC; cdr3_aa: CASSRYLEVHEQYF
clone_size: once; j_call: TRBJ2-4; d_call: TRBD2; v_call: TRBV7-9; cdr3_nt: TGTGCCAGCAGCCCCCTACGACTAGCGGGAGACCTAGCCAAAAACATTCAGTACTTC; cdr3_aa: CASSPLRLAGDLAKNIQYF
clone_size: once; j_call: TRBJ1-6; d_call: .; v_call: TRBV28; cdr3_nt: TGTGCCAGCTCCAGACAGGATCATAATTCACCCCTCCACTTT; cdr3_aa: CASSRQDHNSPLHF
clone_size: .; j_call: TRBJ2-3; d_call: .; v_call: TRBV7-6; cdr3_nt: TGTGCCAGCAGCTTAGTCCTCGGGGGTAAAACAGATACGCAGTATTTT; cdr3_aa: CASSLVLGGKTDTQYF
clone_size: .; j_call: TRBJ2-7; d_call: TRBD2; v_call: TRBV27; cdr3_nt: TGTGCCAGCAGTGCCACTCCTTCGGGAGGCCCCGAGCAGTACTTC; cdr3_aa: CASSATPSGGPEQYF
clone_size: .; j_call: TRBJ1-6; d_call: .; v_call: TRBV7-9; cdr3_nt: TGTGCCAGCAGCTTGGAAAGAAGGGAGTATAATTCACCCCTCCACTTT; cdr3_aa: CASSLERREYNSPLHF
clone_size: .; j_call: TRBJ1-6; d_call: TRBD1; v_call: TRBV11-2; cdr3_nt: TGTGCCAGCAGCTTAGGCCCGGGACAGGGACCTAATTCACCCCTCCACTTT; cdr3_aa: CASSLGPGQGPNSPLHF
clone_size: .; j_call: TRBJ1-5; d_call: .; v_call: TRBV28; cdr3_nt: TGTGCCAGCAGTTTAGGGGCCGGGTTTGAGCCCCAGCATTTT; cdr3_aa: CASSLGAGFEPQHF
clone_size: .; j_call: TRBJ1-2; d_call: TRBD1; v_call: TRBV6-6; cdr3_nt: TGTGCCAGCAGATCCACAGGGGCCCGAGCTAACTATGGCTACACCTTC; cdr3_aa: CASRSTGARANYGYTF
clone_size: .; j_call: TRBJ1-6; d_call: .; v_call: TRBV5-1; cdr3_nt: TGCGCCAGCAGCTCCGGACAGCCGGATTCACCCCTCCACTTT; cdr3_aa: CASSSGQPDSPLHF
clone_size: .; j_call: TRBJ2-7; d_call: .; v_call: TRBV28; cdr3_nt: TGTGCCAGCAACCGATTACAGGAGGGCCACGAGCAGTACTTC; cdr3_aa: CASNRLQEGHEQYF
clone_size: .; j_call: TRBJ1-3; d_call: TRBD1; v_call: TRBV18; cdr3_nt: TGTGCCAGCACGACAGGGGTTGGCTCTGGAAACACCATATATTTT; cdr3_aa: CASTTGVGSGNTIYF